Presented here are 21 T cell receptor beta chains from one specimen sequenced in a study of CD8 T cells in Susac syndrome (dated by TCRdb to the late 2010s). Library creation used the immunoSEQ multiplex PCR assay. RNA was extracted using the RNeasy kit, and about 0.45 to 1 ug of the RNA was reverse transcribed with random hexamers. TCRdb took the public reads, trimmed them with fastp at Q25, ran MiXCR for clone calling and kept in-frame beta chains. Each CDR3 protein appears once, grouped with its most common genes and DNA. The sample table shows about 200,000 distinct CDR3 sequences, and around 90% are seen once. The ten largest clones take up over 0.075% of the sample. Sequencing was done on a sample of CD4+ T cells from PBMCs. The source is a human donor with Susac syndrome.

The chain is built from TRBV7-9 and TRBJ1-1; D possibly corresponds to TRBD1 (6 bases). In germline, CDR1 is SEHNR, CDR2 FQNEAQ (reference sequence). The length of the CDR3 is 15 residues. V lost 5 bases to trimming and J lost 1 base, with 14 bases between them. In DNA, the CDR3 is TGTGCCAGCAGCCGGACCAAAGGGGGGAACACTGAAGCTTTCTTT. This codes for CASSRTKGGNTEAFF.

This clonotype was seen a single time. This chain uses TRBV20-1 with TRBJ1-2, with D uncertain. The V gene's germline CDR1 is DFQATT and CDR2 SNEGSKA (reference sequence). V was cut by 1 base and J by 0 bases, with 6 bases left in between. The CDR3 is made up of 13 amino acids. Written as DNA, the CDR3 is TGCAGTGCTAGAGGAATAGCTAACTATGGCTACACCTTC. Amino acids: CSARGIANYGYTF.

The chain combines TRBV28 with TRBJ1-2; TRBD1 matches at 8 bases. V trimming: 4 bases; J trimming: 3 bases; junction bases outside the gene matches: 7. Germline lookup yields CDR1 MDHEN and CDR2 SYDVKM. The CDR3 contains 15 residues. DNA of the CDR3: TGTGCCAGCAGTTCAGCGGCGGACAGGGACTATGGCTACACCTTC. This sequence encodes CASSSAADRDYGYTF.

This chain links TRBV27 with TRBJ2-1; 10 positions match TRBD1. Germline CDR1 MNHEY, CDR2 SMNVEV (reference sequence). Trimming removed 6 bases from V and 7 bases from J; junction bases left unmatched: 9. This CDR3 is built from 15 residues. The CDR3 DNA follows: TGTGCCAGCAGCTCACGGGACAGGGGAGGGAATGAGCAGTTCTTC. Its translation: CASSSRDRGGNEQFF.

V is TRBV3-1 and J is TRBJ1-6; D gene unclear. CDR3 length: 15 residues. Trimming took off 0 bases at V and 9 bases at J, with 12 bases between the two ends. The germline CDR1 and CDR2 sequences are LGHDT and YNNKEL (reference sequence). CDR3 protein: CASSQEEGLGSPLHF. In nucleotides, the CDR3 is TGTGCCAGCAGCCAAGAAGAGGGTTTGGGTTCACCCCTCCACTTT.

The chain is built from TRBV3-1 and TRBJ1-1; possibly TRBD1 for D (5 bases). The CDR3 is 13 residues long. Trimming left V 5 bases short and J 7 bases short, with 14 bases between. Germline V gene sequence: CDR1 LGHDT, CDR2 YNNKEL (reference sequence). The CDR3, as DNA: TGTGCCAGCAGCTTAAAGAGGGGTCTTGAAGCTTTCTTT. It yields the protein CASSLKRGLEAFF.

This chain uses TRBV12-3 or TRBV12-4 with TRBJ1-3; 10 nucleotides align to TRBD1. The CDR3 extends over 14 amino acids. V lost 6 bases to trimming and J lost 5 bases; unmatched junction nucleotides: 4. The CDR3 reads CASRSTGGRNTIYF. DNA for the CDR3: TGTGCCAGCAGGTCGACAGGGGGCAGAAACACCATATATTTT.

V is TRBV28 and J is TRBJ1-1; D may be TRBD1 (5 bases). Germline V gene lookup returns CDR1 MDHEN and CDR2 SYDVKM. The CDR3 loop spans 14 amino acids. The V end was cut by 4 bases, the J end by 7 bases, with 16 bases between. CDR3 DNA sequence: TGTGCCAGCAGTTCGATGACAGTGGACTTTGAAGCTTTCTTT. This codes for CASSSMTVDFEAFF.

J is TRBJ2-7 and V is TRBV5-4; 11 positions agree with TRBD2. V lost 3 bases and J lost 3; bases outside the gene matches: 8. From germline, CDR1 is SGHNT and CDR2 YYREEE (reference sequence). The length of the CDR3 is 16 residues. The DNA for the CDR3 is TGTGCCAGCAGCTCCAAGACTAGCGGGGCCTACTACGAGCAGTACTTC. Its translation: CASSSKTSGAYYEQYF.

The chain couples TRBV11-2 to TRBJ1-2; weak D call: TRBD1 (5 bases). Deletions cut 2 bases from V and 5 bases from J, with 15 bases between. The CDR3 is 15 residues long. Germline values: CDR1 SGHAT, CDR2 FQNNGV. CDR3 sequence reads: CASSLSPTQGYGYTF. The CDR3 DNA follows: TGTGCCAGCAGCTTATCACCGACCCAGGGTTATGGCTACACCTTC. The variable domain in full, with the rest retrieved from reference TRBV11-2 and TRBJ1-2, is EAGVAQSPRYKIIEKRQSVAFWCNPISGHATLYWYQQILGQGPKLLIQFQNNGVVDDSQLPKDRFSAERLKGVDSTLKIQPAKLEDSAVYLCASSLSPTQGYGYTFGSGTRLTVV.

This rearrangement joins TRBV12-3 or TRBV12-4 to TRBJ2-7; D remains unclear. V was clipped by 6 bases and J by 5 bases, with 11 bases between them. The CDR3 runs to 12 residues. CDR3 DNA: TGTGCCAGCAGAATTGCAAGTAACGAGCAGTACTTC. Its translation: CASRIASNEQYF.

This chain connects TRBV14 to TRBJ2-7; D may correspond to TRBD1 or TRBD2 (5 bases each). Germline loops: CDR1 SGHDN, CDR2 FVKESK. Deletions cut 6 bases from V and 3 bases from J, with 12 bases between. The CDR3 covers 13 residues. CDR3: CASSKGTFYEQYF. The CDR3 bases are TGTGCCAGCAGTAAGGGGACCTTCTACGAGCAGTACTTC.

J is TRBJ1-5 and V is TRBV5-1; D remains unclear. There are 13 residues in the CDR3. Trimming stripped 4 bases from V and 7 bases from J, with 12 bases between. Germline V CDR1 and CDR2: SGHRS, YFSETQ. The CDR3 region is CASSQGRDQPQHF. The CDR3 bases are TGCGCCAGCAGCCAAGGACGAGACCAGCCCCAGCATTTT. The variable domain in full, completed from reference TRBV5-1 and TRBJ1-5, reads KAGVTQTPRYLIKTRGQQVTLSCSPISGHRSVSWYQQTPGQGLQFLFEYFSETQRNKGNFPGRFSGRQFSNSRSEMNVSTLELGDSALYLCASSQGRDQPQHFGDGTRLSIL.

This clonotype has only a few counts. The genes are TRBV24-1 and TRBJ2-1; 7 nucleotides agree with TRBD2. V was clipped by 1 base and J by 9 bases; unmatched bases: 8. Looked up from germline, CDR1 is KGHDR and CDR2 is SFDVKD. The CDR3 covers 15 residues. The CDR3 is CATSDFEGGRAEQFF. As DNA, the CDR3 is TGTGCCACCAGTGATTTTGAGGGAGGGCGGGCTGAGCAGTTCTTC.

The rearrangement links TRBV5-1 to TRBJ1-4, with D hard to call. CDR1 is SGHRS and CDR2 is YFSETQ in the germline V gene. With 0 bases removed from V and 4 bases from J, the gap between germline ends came to 13 bases. The CDR3 consists of 16 residues. The CDR3 DNA sequence: TGCGCCAGCAGCTTGGATCCCGCTTCCAATAATGAAAAACTGTTTTTT. Protein sequence: CASSLDPASNNEKLFF.

The chain has TRBV5-1 and TRBJ1-1; unclear D gene. Germline V gene data show CDR1 as SGHRS and CDR2 as YFSETQ. V dropped 4 bases and J dropped 1 base, with 8 bases sitting between them. The CDR3 contains 13 residues. The CDR3: CASSPMENTEAFF. The CDR3 DNA reads TGCGCCAGCAGCCCCATGGAGAACACTGAAGCTTTCTTT.

This chain joins TRBV3-1 and TRBJ2-1; D is possibly TRBD2 (7 bases). The CDR3 has 17 residues. Germline assignment: CDR1 LGHDT and CDR2 YNNKEL (reference sequence). V was trimmed by 4 bases and J by 1 base, leaving 17 bases between them. CDR3 DNA: TGTGCCAGCAGCCGCTCCAAAGGGGGGGATTCCTACAATGAGCAGTTCTTC. It codes for CASSRSKGGDSYNEQFF.

The chain links TRBV7-2 to TRBJ2-7, with no clear D. Germline V lookup: CDR1 SGHTA, CDR2 FQGNSA. Trimming shortened V by 4 bases and J by 2 bases, and 12 bases separated the two germline ends. The CDR3 is made up of 14 amino acids. For the CDR3, the DNA is TGTGCCAGCAGCTCGAGGACGGTCCCCTACGAGCAGTACTTC. Amino acid sequence: CASSSRTVPYEQYF. The full variable domain, completed using reference TRBV7-2 and TRBJ2-7, is GAGVSQSPSNKVTEKGKDVELRCDPISGHTALYWYRQSLGQGLEFLIYFQGNSAPDKSGLPSDRFSAERTGGSVSTLTIQRTQQEDSAVYLCASSSRTVPYEQYFGPGTRLTVT.

The chain employs TRBV3-1 and TRBJ1-2; 7 nucleotides agree with TRBD1. In germline, CDR1 is LGHDT, CDR2 YNNKEL (reference sequence). The CDR3 consists of 14 residues. The V and J ends lost 0 bases and 6 bases, in that order; junction bases with no gene match: 4. CDR3 coding DNA: TGTGCCAGCAGCCAAGATGAAGGGGGCAATGGCTACACCTTC. It specifies CASSQDEGGNGYTF.

Only one count was recorded for this clonotype. The genes are TRBV2 and TRBJ2-7; D ambiguous. Germline CDR1 is SNHLY and CDR2 is FYNNEI. V was cut by 6 bases and J by 7 bases, with 10 bases left in between. This CDR3 contains 11 residues. In nucleotides, the CDR3 is TGTGCCAGCAGCAAACTGGCAGAGCAGTACTTC. This gives the protein CASSKLAEQYF. Full variable domain (rest looked up from reference TRBV2 and TRBJ2-7): EPEVTQTPSHQVTQMGQEVILRCVPISNHLYFYWYRQILGQKVEFLVSFYNNEISEKSEIFDDQFSVERPDGSNFTLKIRSTKLEDSAMYFCASSKLAEQYFGPGTRLTVT.

This rearrangement joins TRBV11-2 to TRBJ1-1; a possible D gene is TRBD1 (5 bases). Trimming cost V 3 bases and J 7 bases, with 15 bases left between them. The CDR3 loop spans 14 amino acids. Germline V gene lookup returns CDR1 SGHAT and CDR2 FQNNGV. CDR3 in DNA: TGTGCCAGCAGCTTCAGGGATCGGAAAATTGAAGCTTTCTTT. This encodes CASSFRDRKIEAFF. Full variable domain (outside the CDR3, taken from reference TRBV11-2 and TRBJ1-1): EAGVAQSPRYKIIEKRQSVAFWCNPISGHATLYWYQQILGQGPKLLIQFQNNGVVDDSQLPKDRFSAERLKGVDSTLKIQPAKLEDSAVYLCASSFRDRKIEAFFGQGTRLTVV.